The next 10 T cell receptor beta chains were all read from a single sample in a study of shared T cell receptors in the human thymus. The table came from immunoSEQ multiplex PCR; TCRdb's copy has only in-frame clones and leaves some out. Of under 700,000 clones detected, around three quarters appear once; the ten largest clones hold about 0.012%. Another study also made use of these data, one on human thymus T cells.

Material for sequencing was thymocytes. The receptor source for this set is a boy under three years old with a congenital heart defect.

This clone was detected only once. V gene TRBV5-6 combines with J gene TRBJ2-7; 13 bases agree with TRBD2. V trimming: 3 bases; J trimming: 5 bases; junction bases outside the gene matches: 8. Germline V gene sequence: CDR1 SGHDT, CDR2 YYEEEE. The CDR3 is 16 residues long. CDR3 DNA: TGTGCCAGCAGCTATGGGACTAGCGGGATCGGCGACGAGCAGTACTTC. Amino acids: CASSYGTSGIGDEQYF.

This clone was found a few times. The chain uses TRBV5-1 and TRBJ2-7; 8 bases map to TRBD2. V dropped 5 bases and J dropped 5; count of bases not matched to a gene: 12. This CDR3 spans 15 amino acids. Germline V gene data show CDR1 as SGHRS and CDR2 as YFSETQ. The CDR3 is CASSPIAGRDHEQYF. DNA of the CDR3: TGCGCCAGCAGTCCTATAGCGGGACGGGACCACGAGCAGTACTTC.

This rearrangement joins TRBV30 to TRBJ2-7; unclear D gene. The germline V and J ends were trimmed by 3 bases and 4 bases, with 13 bases remaining between them. Germline CDR1 GTSNPN, CDR2 SVGIG (reference sequence). This CDR3 is 13 amino acids long. The DNA for the CDR3 is TGTGCCTGGAGGGCCCGCCCTCATTACGAGCAGTACTTC. It translates to CAWRARPHYEQYF.

The chain couples TRBV29-1 to TRBJ2-7, with D perhaps TRBD2 (5 bases). CDR3 length: 13 amino acids. The V gene's germline CDR1 is SQVTM and CDR2 ANQGSEA. Between the trimmed V and J ends, which lost 7 bases and 0 bases, there was a span of 13 bases. The CDR3 nucleotides are TGCAGCGCAGGAGGTCGGAGCTCCTACGAGCAGTACTTC. It codes for CSAGGRSSYEQYF.

V is TRBV12-5 and J is TRBJ2-2; no clear D gene. Germline V gene sequence: CDR1 LGHNT, CDR2 FRNRAP. V lost 1 base, J lost 11 bases, and 8 bases lay in between. This CDR3 contains 12 residues. Written as DNA, the CDR3 is TGTGCTAGTGGTTTGGCCGCGCGAGAGCTGTTTTTT. Translating it yields CASGLAARELFF.

The rearrangement uses TRBV4-2 and TRBJ2-7; 10 bases fit TRBD2. The CDR3 consists of 16 residues. V lost 0 bases, J lost 2 bases, and 4 bases stayed unmatched. Per the germline V gene, CDR1 is LGHNA and CDR2 is YNFKEQ. DNA of the CDR3: TGTGCCAGCAGCCAAGATTTGGGACTAGCGCCCTACGAGCAGTACTTC. Its protein is CASSQDLGLAPYEQYF.

The chain has TRBV5-1 and TRBJ2-7; the match to TRBD2 covers 9 bases. The CDR3 length is 16 residues. The germline CDR1 and CDR2 sequences are SGHRS and YFSETQ. V lost 4 bases and J lost 0; bases outside the gene matches: 8. CDR3 region: CASSEREAPHSYEQYF. The CDR3 DNA follows: TGCGCCAGCAGCGAGCGGGAGGCCCCTCACTCCTACGAGCAGTACTTC.

V gene TRBV7-8 combines with J gene TRBJ1-2, with D perhaps matching TRBD1 (6 bases). CDR3 length: 16 residues. V lost 5 bases and J 8 bases, leaving 24 bases between the germline ends. Germline V lookup: CDR1 SGHVS, CDR2 FQNEAQ. The CDR3 spells CASSPSRQETRRGYTF. CDR3 sequence (DNA): TGTGCCAGCAGCCCCAGCCGACAGGAGACCCGTCGAGGCTACACCTTC.

As concerns this clone: The sample carries other DNA sequences with the same CDR3. The chain is built from TRBV5-1 and TRBJ1-2, with 8 bases matching TRBD1. Germline values: CDR1 SGHRS, CDR2 YFSETQ. The CDR3 runs to 14 residues. With V trimmed by 2 bases and J by 4 bases, 4 bases remained unmatched. CDR3 in amino acids: CASSLDRGGYGYTF. In nucleotides, the CDR3 is TGCGCCAGCAGCTTAGACAGGGGCGGCTATGGCTACACCTTC.

This clone was recorded once. This CDR3 reads CASSLDSGRSSYNEQFF. The CDR3 region has the DNA TGTGCCAGCAGCTTGGATAGCGGGAGGAGCTCCTACAATGAGCAGTTCTTC. This rearrangement joins TRBV5-5 to TRBJ2-1; 10 bases are a match to TRBD2. The junction had 3 bases not matched to a gene; V was cut back by 0 bases and J by 0 bases. The CDR3 is 17 amino acids. Germline V CDR1 and CDR2: SGHKS, YYEKEE (reference sequence).